The 27 T cell receptor beta chains reported below all come from one sample, sequenced in a study of T cell responses to AZD1222 COVID-19 vaccine. Profiling relied on immunoSEQ multiplex PCR, and the TCRdb table lists in-frame clones only, not all of them. The sample yields under 130,000 clones, around 94% seen once. The material was peripheral blood, obtained on day 0 of AZD1222 vaccination. Receptors were obtained from an adult in good health.

The chain has TRBV3-1 (or the pseudogene TRBV3-2) and TRBJ2-7; TRBD2 aligns across 11 bases. V was clipped by 5 bases and J by 5 bases; unmatched bases: 5. The CDR3 is 14 residues long. Germline CDR1 reads LGHDT; CDR2 reads YNNKEL (reference sequence). The DNA for the CDR3 is TGTGCCAGCAGCTCACTAGCGGGAGTCGACGAGCAGTACTTC. Its protein is CASSSLAGVDEQYF.

The chain uses TRBV30 and TRBJ2-2, with TRBD2 matching over 7 bases. In germline, CDR1 is GTSNPN, CDR2 SVGIG (reference sequence). Trimming at V came to 5 bases and at J to 11 bases, leaving 8 bases not matched to a gene. This CDR3 spans 12 amino acids. The DNA of the CDR3 is TGTGCCTGGGGAAGATTAGCGGGTGAGCTGTTTTTT. Translation: CAWGRLAGELFF.

The chain employs TRBV18 and TRBJ1-1; possibly TRBD1 for D (6 bases). This CDR3 spans 17 amino acids. Germline V lookup: CDR1 KGHSH, CDR2 LQKENI. V shed 0 bases and J shed 2 bases, with 16 bases lying between them. CDR3 bases: TGTGCCAGCTCACCACCGGTAGACTGGGGGCAAAACACTGAAGCTTTCTTT. It is translated as CASSPPVDWGQNTEAFF.

The DNA of the CDR3 is TGTGCCAGCGGACGGGACAGGGGCTACGAGCAGTACTTC. Translating it yields CASGRDRGYEQYF. The rearrangement joins TRBV5-6 to TRBJ2-7, with 10 nucleotides matching TRBD1. Trimming cost V 7 bases and J 3 bases; bases outside gene matches: 4. Germline V gene lookup returns CDR1 SGHDT and CDR2 YYEEEE. This CDR3 contains 13 residues.

The gene calls are TRBV5-6 and TRBJ2-3; 8 bases map to TRBD1. The CDR3 has 16 residues. Germline assignment: CDR1 SGHDT and CDR2 YYEEEE. With V trimmed by 4 bases and J by 0 bases, 7 bases remained unmatched. CDR3 nucleotide sequence: TGTGCCAGCAGCATAGGACAGGGTCCGAGCACAGATACGCAGTATTTT. Its translation: CASSIGQGPSTDTQYF.

The CDR3 DNA sequence: TGTGCCAGCAGCCAAGTAGGGCGCAGGGGGAACTATGGCTACACCTTC. Encoded protein: CASSQVGRRGNYGYTF. The V and J genes are TRBV3-1 (or the pseudogene TRBV3-2) and TRBJ1-2; 7 bases fit TRBD1. CDR1 is LGHDT, CDR2 YNNKEL, per germline (reference sequence). There are 16 residues in the CDR3. The junction had 7 bases not matched to a gene; V was cut back by 1 base and J by 2 bases.

Details on this clone: A read error may produce the germline difference seen at one junction end. The chain recombines TRBV3-1 (or the pseudogene TRBV3-2) with TRBJ1-2; D is unclear. The CDR3 runs 12 residues. Germline-derived CDR1 and CDR2 are LGHDT and YNNKEL (reference sequence). The chain's CDR3 is CASSQSALSFAF. The CDR3 region has the DNA TGTGCCAGCAGCCAATCGGCGTTGTCCTTCGCCTTC.

This clone showed up just once. The J gene is TRBJ1-1, the V gene TRBV28; unclear D gene. This CDR3 has 13 residues. Germline V gene lookup returns CDR1 MDHEN and CDR2 SYDVKM. Trimming left V 3 bases short and J 6 bases short, with 11 bases between. The CDR3 DNA follows: TGTGCCAGCAGTTTCCGACTTGGCTCTGAAGCTTTCTTT. Protein product: CASSFRLGSEAFF.

The genes are TRBV7-9 and TRBJ1-1; D is unresolved. The CDR3 length is 16 residues. The V gene lost 3 bases and the J gene lost 4 bases, with 18 bases spanning the gap. Germline V CDR1 and CDR2: SEHNR, FQNEAQ (reference sequence). CDR3 in DNA: TGTGCCAGCAGCTTTGAATGGGGTCCCGGGAGCACTGAAGCTTTCTTT. Protein sequence: CASSFEWGPGSTEAFF.

The genes are TRBV3-1 (or the pseudogene TRBV3-2) and TRBJ2-7, with 7 nucleotides matching TRBD2. The germline CDR1 and CDR2 sequences are LGHDT and YNNKEL (reference sequence). Unmatched junction bases numbered 10, after V lost 0 bases and J lost 8 bases. CDR3 length: 15 amino acids. This CDR3 is CASSQDAGASRKQYF. The CDR3 DNA reads as TGTGCCAGCAGCCAAGATGCGGGAGCAAGTCGGAAGCAGTACTTC.

The chain joins TRBV5-3 to TRBJ2-7, with D perhaps TRBD1 (6 bases). Being an ORF, TRBV5-3 has a function that is uncertain. This CDR3 contains 14 residues. The V and J ends lost 3 bases and 1 base respectively, with 11 bases between them. The CDR3 sequence: CARSSNRDSYEQYF. CDR3 nucleotide sequence: TGTGCCAGAAGCTCCAACAGGGATTCCTACGAGCAGTACTTC.

The rearrangement links TRBV28 to TRBJ2-2; the match to TRBD1 covers 10 bases. Trimming took 6 bases from V and 5 from J; bases not matched to a gene: 12. The CDR3 is made up of 17 amino acids. Germline V gives CDR1 MDHEN, CDR2 SYDVKM. CDR3 protein: CASRSRPGTGVTGELFF. For the CDR3, the DNA is TGTGCCAGCAGGAGTAGGCCCGGGACAGGGGTTACCGGGGAGCTGTTTTTT. Combining the CDR3 with reference TRBV28 and TRBJ2-2 gives the whole variable domain DVKVTQSSRYLVKRTGEKVFLECVQDMDHENMFWYRQDPGLGLRLIYFSYDVKMKEKGDIPEGYSVSREKKERFSLILESASTNQTSMYLCASRSRPGTGVTGELFFGEGSRLTVL.

This rearrangement joins TRBV5-1 to TRBJ1-1, with TRBD1 matching over 7 bases. Germline CDR1 reads SGHRS; CDR2 reads YFSETQ. This CDR3 has 13 residues. V was pared by 0 bases and J by 11 bases, with 7 bases of the junction left unmatched. CDR3 region: CASSLGQGVHAFF. The CDR3 nucleotides read TGCGCCAGCAGCTTGGGACAGGGTGTTCATGCTTTCTTT. The variable domain in full, completed from reference TRBV5-1 and TRBJ1-1, reads KAGVTQTPRYLIKTRGQQVTLSCSPISGHRSVSWYQQTPGQGLQFLFEYFSETQRNKGNFPGRFSGRQFSNSRSEMNVSTLELGDSALYLCASSLGQGVHAFFGQGTRLTVV.

This chain links TRBV29-1 with TRBJ2-7; D is perhaps TRBD1 (6 bases). The ends were cut back, 1 base at V and 3 bases at J, with 13 bases in the middle. Germline V CDR1 and CDR2: SQVTM, ANQGSEA. CDR3 length: 14 residues. The CDR3: CSVEVLGQSYEQYF. The CDR3 nucleotides read TGCAGCGTTGAAGTTTTAGGACAGAGCTACGAGCAGTACTTC.

The chain is built from TRBV19 and TRBJ1-1, with D tentatively TRBD1 (5 bases). In germline, CDR1 is LNHDA, CDR2 SQIVND (reference sequence). Trimming shortened V by 4 bases and J by 7 bases, and 10 bases separated the two germline ends. This CDR3 is 12 amino acids long. The CDR3 DNA reads as TGTGCCAGTAGTAAGGGACTCCATGAAGCTTTCTTT. Protein product: CASSKGLHEAFF.

The chain carries TRBV6-6 and TRBJ1-5; 9 nucleotides align to TRBD1. CDR1 is MNHNY and CDR2 is SVGAGI in the germline V gene (reference sequence). V dropped 6 bases and J dropped 3; count of bases not matched to a gene: 6. The CDR3 length is 15 residues. This CDR3 is CASSKTGGPNQPQHF. The CDR3 DNA reads TGTGCCAGCAGCAAGACAGGGGGTCCCAATCAGCCCCAGCATTTT.

The chain is built from TRBV6-2 or TRBV6-3 and TRBJ2-7; D is perhaps TRBD2 (6 bases). Looked up from germline, CDR1 is MNHEY and CDR2 is SVGEGT. The length of the CDR3 is 16 residues. Trimming took off 5 bases at V and 3 bases at J, with 20 bases between the two ends. CDR3 nucleotide sequence: TGTGCCAGCAGTCCGCGGGGTGAAGCGGCCTTCTACGAGCAGTACTTC. Protein: CASSPRGEAAFYEQYF.

The chain combines TRBV5-8 with TRBJ2-1; weak D call: TRBD1 (6 bases). Germline V CDR1 and CDR2: SGHTS, YDEGEE. The ends were cut back, 4 bases at V and 8 bases at J, with 10 bases in the middle. The CDR3 consists of 12 residues. The CDR3: CASSVQGHEQFF. CDR3 bases: TGTGCCAGCAGCGTACAGGGCCATGAGCAGTTCTTC.

The sample holds one count of this clone. The V gene is TRBV19, the J gene TRBJ2-1; TRBD2 matches at 8 bases. V lost 1 base, J lost 7 bases, and 9 bases stayed unmatched. This CDR3 region has 16 residues. The germline V gene has CDR1 LNHDA and CDR2 SQIVND (reference sequence). The CDR3, as DNA: TGTGCCAGTAGTATAGGAGCGGGAGTCTTAGGGAATGAGCAGTTCTTC. Amino acid sequence: CASSIGAGVLGNEQFF.

The DNA of the CDR3 is TGTGCCAGCAGCGCTTCGTATGGGAACGGGGAGCTGTTTTTT. Its translation is CASSASYGNGELFF. J is TRBJ2-2 and V is TRBV9; D is uncertain. The CDR3 contains 14 residues. Germline CDR1 reads SGDLS; CDR2 reads YYNGEE. Trimming cost V 3 bases and J 7 bases, with 13 bases left between them.

The chain carries TRBV18 and TRBJ1-2; 7 bases fit TRBD1. Germline assignment: CDR1 KGHSH and CDR2 LQKENI. Germline trimming cut 2 bases from V and 4 bases from J; bases unmatched to any gene: 7. The CDR3 is 15 residues long. CDR3 sequence (DNA): TGTGCCAGCTCACCAGGGACAGTGATCTCCTATGGCTACACCTTC. Protein product: CASSPGTVISYGYTF.

This rearrangement joins TRBV29-1 to TRBJ2-1; 12 nucleotides agree with TRBD1. After removal of 6 bases from V and 9 bases from J, the junction contained 3 bases not matched to a gene. The CDR3 totals 12 residues. Germline V gene data show CDR1 as SQVTM and CDR2 as ANQGSEA. CDR3 amino acids: CSVGTGGGEQFF. CDR3 DNA: TGCAGCGTCGGGACAGGGGGCGGTGAGCAGTTCTTC.

This chain links TRBV6-5 with TRBJ1-6, with 8 bases identical to TRBD1. The V segment lost 0 bases and the J segment 7 bases; nucleotides outside the gene matches: 2. Germline CDR1 MNHEY, CDR2 SVGAGI. This CDR3 region has 15 residues. In DNA, the CDR3 is TGTGCCAGCAGTTACTCCGGACAGGGAAATTCACCCCTCCACTTT. Translated: CASSYSGQGNSPLHF.

The V gene is TRBV4-1, the J gene TRBJ1-3; 9 nucleotides align to TRBD1. CDR3 length: 18 residues. The germline V gene encodes CDR1 MGHRA and CDR2 YSYEKL. Trimming took 2 bases from V and 2 from J; bases not matched to a gene: 10. In DNA, the CDR3 is TGCGCCAGCAGCCAAAAAACAGGGGGCTTAGTAACTGGAAACACCATATATTTT. Translated, it gives CASSQKTGGLVTGNTIYF.

The chain joins TRBV7-6 to TRBJ2-2; D gene unclear. CDR1 and CDR2 from the germline V gene are SGHVS and FNYEAQ. V was pared by 0 bases and J by 8 bases, with 10 bases between. This CDR3 spans 14 amino acids. The CDR3 DNA reads as TGTGCCAGCAGCTTAGCGCTAGGCAGGGGGGAGCTGTTTTTT. It encodes CASSLALGRGELFF.

The chain joins TRBV3-1 (or the pseudogene TRBV3-2) to TRBJ2-7, with TRBD1 as a possible D gene (6 bases). Trimming cost V 1 base and J 2 bases, with 9 bases left between them. The CDR3 covers 14 residues. Germline V gives CDR1 LGHDT, CDR2 YNNKEL (reference sequence). CDR3 in DNA: TGTGCCAGCAGCCAAGTTGACAGGCCCTACGAGCAGTACTTC. Amino acid sequence: CASSQVDRPYEQYF.

The chain couples TRBV7-3 to TRBJ1-1; 7 nucleotides match TRBD1. V shed 5 bases, J shed 5 bases, and the junction held 26 bases outside the gene matches. This CDR3 comprises 20 residues. CDR1 is SGHTA and CDR2 is FQGTGA in the germline V gene. The CDR3 reads CASSPKPDRWGTGRGTEAFF. CDR3 coding DNA: TGTGCCAGCAGCCCCAAGCCGGACAGGTGGGGGACGGGACGGGGGACTGAAGCTTTCTTT.